Described below is a single T cell receptor (beta chain) sequence and its context. Its matching antigen is unknown. Amplification yielded TCR beta CDR3 regions, with RNA transcripts as the source. First-round RT-PCR with HTBI primers amplified the TCR CDR3 region. TCRdb processed the multiplex PCR reads anew with MiXCR; each CDR3 protein has one entry. In the table there are hundreds of thousands of distinct CDR3 sequences, 20% to 25% of which are singletons. The data originate from a study of T cells in Graves' hyperthyroidism and ophthalmopathy. Study-wide findings and caveats: Most thyroid clonotypes expanded above 0.001 appeared in blood too.

Ophthalmopathy patients had Clinical Activity Score at least 3, NOSPECS grade at least 4, duration under 3 months. The sequenced sample was blood. This clonotype was obtained from a man aged 25-45 years with Graves' ophthalmopathy.

CDR3 region: CSVAGGAGAFF. The CDR3 region has the DNA TGCAGCGTTGCTGGGGGCGCGGGAGCTTTCTTT. The rearrangement joins TRBV29-1 to TRBJ1-1, with D perhaps matching TRBD1 (6 bases). The V and J ends lost 4 bases and 10 bases respectively, with 13 bases between them. In germline, CDR1 is SQVTM, CDR2 ANQGSEA. CDR3 size: 11 residues.